This T cell receptor beta chain is from a study of cytomegalovirus exposure and HLA in healthy donors. Study-wide results and caveats: A later analysis found TCR association rates differed by HLA locus, highest for DRB1 and lowest for HLA-C. HLA-A and HLA-B allele assignments for most subjects were reportedly predicted accurately using TCR beta sequences.

The CDR3 totals 16 residues. Germline V gives CDR1 SGHRS, CDR2 YFSETQ. V was cut by 3 bases and J by 1 base, with 16 bases left in between. Of note for this clone: The antigen is unknown.

Regarding donors, all were healthy bone marrow donors. Primers: 60 Vbeta forward and 13 Jbeta reverse. Generated by immunoSEQ multiplex PCR, the TCRdb table keeps only in-frame clones and is missing some. Among 150,000 to 200,000 clones listed, 75% to 85% were seen once. This chain connects TRBV5-1 to TRBJ1-1; the D gene is possibly TRBD1 (5 bases). This clonotype was obtained from a man aged 18 to 35 in good health and CMV-seronegative. Specimen: PBMCs. This CDR3 is CASSWGGLRENTEAFF. CDR3 in DNA: TGCGCCAGCAGCTGGGGGGGACTCCGAGAGAACACTGAAGCTTTCTTT.